The present TCR beta chain was sequenced within a study of identical twins. Regarding the study as a whole: Interpretation of the results relied on cross-sectional statistical analysis and not on following the same donors.

MiXCR, applied by TCRdb to the 5' RACE reads, yields one record per CDR3 protein. The sample yields 450,000 or so distinct CDR3 sequences, around an eighth seen once. Worth noting for this clonotype: Its specificity is unknown.

Per the germline V gene, CDR1 is LGHNA and CDR2 is YNFKEQ. There are 16 residues in the CDR3. Trimming cost V 4 bases and J 4 bases; bases outside gene matches: 8. This sample also belongs to another study, concerning yellow fever vaccine responses in identical twins.

The rearrangement uses TRBV4-2 and TRBJ2-3; 10 bases map to TRBD2. The source is a woman between 18 and 29 years old in good health. The sample consisted of CD4+ T cells sorted from blood. The CDR3 protein is CASSPRVAGGADTQYF. The CDR3 DNA reads as TGTGCCAGCAGCCCTCGGGTAGCGGGGGGTGCAGATACGCAGTATTTT.